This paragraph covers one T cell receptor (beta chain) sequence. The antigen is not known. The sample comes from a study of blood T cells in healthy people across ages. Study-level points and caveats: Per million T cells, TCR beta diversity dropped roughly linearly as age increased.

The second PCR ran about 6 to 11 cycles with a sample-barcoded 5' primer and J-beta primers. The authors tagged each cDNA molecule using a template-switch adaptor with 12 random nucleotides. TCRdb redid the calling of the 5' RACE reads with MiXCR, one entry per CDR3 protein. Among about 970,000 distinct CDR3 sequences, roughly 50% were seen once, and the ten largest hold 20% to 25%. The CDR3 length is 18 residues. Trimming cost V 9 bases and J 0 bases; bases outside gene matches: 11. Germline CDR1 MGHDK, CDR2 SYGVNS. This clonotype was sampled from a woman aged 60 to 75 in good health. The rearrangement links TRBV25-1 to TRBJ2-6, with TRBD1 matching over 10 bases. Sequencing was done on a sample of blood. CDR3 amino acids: CASAPGQGIFSGANVLTF. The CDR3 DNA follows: TGTGCCAGTGCTCCGGGACAGGGGATTTTCTCTGGGGCCAACGTCCTGACTTTC. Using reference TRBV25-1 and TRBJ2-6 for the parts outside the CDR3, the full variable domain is EADIYQTPRYLVIGTGKKITLECSQTMGHDKMYWYQQDPGMELHLIHYSYGVNSTEKGDLSSESTVSRIRTEHFPLTLESARPSHTSQYLCASAPGQGIFSGANVLTFGAGSRLTVL.